Listed below are T cell receptor beta chains from one sample, sequenced in a study of radiation and T cells in renal cell carcinoma. TCRdb's table, derived via immunoSEQ multiplex PCR, lists solely in-frame clones and lacks some. The repertoire has around 170,000 clones, about 87% of them found once; the top ten carry over 9%. The material sequenced was blood, taken from a patient whose treatment included radiotherapy and nephrectomy. The receptor source for this set is a woman between 45 and 65 years old with renal cell carcinoma. Each CDR3 is given with its conserved first and last residue. D genes are given only for firm matches. Clone size is not always given. Where it is, it says once, few, many or a class for expanded clones.

.	.	TRBV7-9	TRBJ2-7	TGTGCCAGCAGCTTAGCGGGGGGGCAGGGATACGAGCAGTACTTC	CASSLAGGQGYEQYF
.	.	TRBV30	TRBJ1-5	TGTGCCTGGAGTGTTGGGATAGGGAATAGCAATCAGCCCCAGCATTTT	CAWSVGIGNSNQPQHF
.	.	TRBV7-2	TRBJ2-5	TGTGCCAGCAGCTTAGCAGGGGTCGGAGAGACCCAGTACTTC	CASSLAGVGETQYF
.	.	TRBV11-1	TRBJ2-3	TGTGCCAGCAGCTTATTTCGGAGCACAGATACGCAGTATTTT	CASSLFRSTDTQYF
.	.	TRBV13	TRBJ2-3	TGTGCCAGCAGCTTAGGTGGCCCCTCAGATACGCAGTATTTT	CASSLGGPSDTQYF
.	.	TRBV20-1	TRBJ1-1	TGCAGTGCGGTGGCCACTGAAGCTTTCTTT	CSAVATEAFF
.	.	TRBV25-1	TRBJ1-1	TGTGCCAGCAGTGAGGGACAAGGAAGCACTGAAGCTTTCTTT	CASSEGQGSTEAFF
.	.	TRBV7-9	TRBJ1-2	TGTGCCGGAGACAGTCCTTCTAACTATGGCTACACCTTC	CAGDSPSNYGYTF
once	TRBD1	TRBV7-9	TRBJ1-5	TGTGCCAGCAGCCCGTCGACAGGGGGGTTGAGCAATCAGCCCCAGCATTTT	CASSPSTGGLSNQPQHF
.	.	TRBV6-5	TRBJ1-5	TGTGCCAGCAGTCGCGGGTTTACTAATCAGCCCCAGCATTTT	CASSRGFTNQPQHF
.	TRBD2	TRBV9	TRBJ2-1	TGTGCCAGCAGCGTAGCGGCTAGCGGGGGCTCAAGGAATGAGCAGTTCTTC	CASSVAASGGSRNEQFF
.	.	TRBV6-1	TRBJ1-1	TGTGCCAGCACCCTCCGGGGGGCTGCTGAAGCTTTCTTT	CASTLRGAAEAFF
.	TRBD2	TRBV7-8	TRBJ2-1	TGTGCCAGCAGCACCGGATTGGCTAGCGGGGGGAAATACAATGAGCAGTTCTTC	CASSTGLASGGKYNEQFF
.	.	TRBV28	TRBJ1-5	TGTGCCAGCAGTTGGACACCTTATAGCAATCAGCCCCAGCATTTT	CASSWTPYSNQPQHF
.	TRBD2	TRBV2	TRBJ2-1	TGTGCCAGCATGTCGGGGCGGGGGACCTCCTACAATGAGCAGTTCTTC	CASMSGRGTSYNEQFF
.	TRBD1	TRBV7-9	TRBJ2-6	TGTGCCAGCAGCCAAGCACAGGGGGCCCACGTCCTGACTTTC	CASSQAQGAHVLTF
.	TRBD1	TRBV5-6	TRBJ1-1	TGTGCCAGCAGCGACGGGGACAGAGAAGCTTTCTTT	CASSDGDREAFF
once	.	TRBV19	TRBJ2-7	TGTGCCAGTAGCTACCAGGGGCGATCTTACGAGCAGTACTTC	CASSYQGRSYEQYF
.	.	TRBV5-1	TRBJ2-7	TGCGCCAGCAGCTTGGTGGGATTTGGCTACGAGCAGTACTTC	CASSLVGFGYEQYF
once	.	TRBV7-9	TRBJ2-6	TGTGCCAGCAGCTTACTGGCTGGGGCCAACGTCCTGACTTTC	CASSLLAGANVLTF
.	.	TRBV6-5	TRBJ1-2	TGTGCCAGCAGGCTGACAGGATGGGTTGGCGGCTACACCTTC	CASRLTGWVGGYTF
.	.	TRBV18	TRBJ1-5	TGTGCCAGCTCACCACCGGGAGGACAAATCAATCAGCCCCAGCATTTT	CASSPPGGQINQPQHF
.	TRBD2	TRBV10-3	TRBJ2-1	TGTGCCATCAGTGACCAGCGGGGGGGTAATGAGCAGTTCTTC	CAISDQRGGNEQFF
once	TRBD1	TRBV7-2	TRBJ1-1	TGTGCCAGCAGCGAGACACCACAGGGGGCTACTGAAGCTTTCTTT	CASSETPQGATEAFF
.	TRBD2	TRBV2	TRBJ2-3	TGTGCCAGCAGTGTTCTTACTAGCGGGGGGGCGAAAGATACGCAGTATTTT	CASSVLTSGGAKDTQYF
.	TRBD1	TRBV4-3	TRBJ2-3	TGCGCCAGCAGCCAGTCAGGGGGTGGATTTTCGACAGATACGCAGTATTTT	CASSQSGGGFSTDTQYF
.	.	TRBV4-1	TRBJ2-3	TGCGCCAGCAGCCTATTCGGGGGAGATACGCAGTATTTT	CASSLFGGDTQYF
.	.	TRBV7-2	TRBJ1-6	TGTGCCAGCAGCTTAGTTCCGGGACACGCGAATTCACCCCTCCACTTT	CASSLVPGHANSPLHF
.	.	TRBV6-5	TRBJ2-5	TGTGCCAGCAGTTACGGGGGGACCCAGTACTTC	CASSYGGTQYF
.	.	TRBV29-1	TRBJ2-5	TGCAGCGTTGATCAGGGAGCGGAGACCCAGTACTTC	CSVDQGAETQYF
.	.	TRBV7-6	TRBJ2-5	TGTGCCAGCAGCTTAGCCACGGGTTCGGAGACCCAGTACTTC	CASSLATGSETQYF
.	.	TRBV6-1	TRBJ1-5	TGTGCCAGCAGTGAACAGGGGAATCAGCCCCAGCATTTT	CASSEQGNQPQHF
once	TRBD2	TRBV11-3	TRBJ2-5	TGTGCCAGCTCCAAAGCGGGGGGGCAAGAGACCCAGTACTTC	CASSKAGGQETQYF
.	.	TRBV6-1	TRBJ1-5	TGTGCCAGCAGTGGGTCTAAGCAGGATCAGCCCCAGCATTTT	CASSGSKQDQPQHF
.	.	TRBV6-5	TRBJ1-4	TGTGCCAGCAGTTACTCGGATCAAGTGACTAATGAAAAACTGTTTTTT	CASSYSDQVTNEKLFF
.	TRBD1	TRBV29-1	TRBJ1-2	TGCAGCGTTGAAAAAACGACAGGGGTTGGTGGCTACACCTTC	CSVEKTTGVGGYTF
.	TRBD1	TRBV25-1	TRBJ1-1	TGTGCCAGCAGTGACCTCCCGACAGGGGCTGACACTGAAGCTTTCTTT	CASSDLPTGADTEAFF
once	TRBD1	TRBV11-2	TRBJ2-2	TGTGCCAGCAGCTTACAATGGACAGGGCCCGGGGAGCTGTTTTTT	CASSLQWTGPGELFF
once	TRBD2	TRBV2	TRBJ2-5	TGTGCCAGCAGTGGACTAGCGGGGGGCCTGGAGACCCAGTACTTC	CASSGLAGGLETQYF
.	TRBD2	TRBV18	TRBJ2-3	TGTGCCAGCTCAGCCAGCGGGGATTCTAGCACAGATACGCAGTATTTT	CASSASGDSSTDTQYF
.	.	TRBV6-1	TRBJ2-2	TGTGCCAGCAGCTTAGACAAAGCGAACACCGGGGAGCTGTTTTTT	CASSLDKANTGELFF